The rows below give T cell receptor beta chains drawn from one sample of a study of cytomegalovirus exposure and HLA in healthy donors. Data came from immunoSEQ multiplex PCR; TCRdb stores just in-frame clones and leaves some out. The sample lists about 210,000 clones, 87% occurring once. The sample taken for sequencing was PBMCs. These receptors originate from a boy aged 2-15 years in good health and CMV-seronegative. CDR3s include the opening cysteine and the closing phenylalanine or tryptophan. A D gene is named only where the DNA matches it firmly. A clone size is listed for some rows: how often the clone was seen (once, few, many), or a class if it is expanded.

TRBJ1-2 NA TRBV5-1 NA CASSLTEMNGYTF TGCGCCAGCAGCTTGACAGAGATGAATGGCTACACCTTC
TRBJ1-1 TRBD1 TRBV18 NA CASSLGQGEAEAFF TGTGCCAGCTCACTTGGACAGGGCGAGGCTGAAGCTTTCTTT
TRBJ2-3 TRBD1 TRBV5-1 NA CASSLGGTGTTDTQYF TGCGCCAGCAGCTTGGGGGGGACAGGGACGACAGATACGCAGTATTTT
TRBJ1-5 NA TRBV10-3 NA CAISESFEGKNQPQHF TGTGCCATCAGTGAGTCTTTTGAGGGTAAGAATCAGCCCCAGCATTTT
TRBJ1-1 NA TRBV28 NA CASSLEFGRNTEAFF TGTGCCAGCAGTTTGGAGTTCGGCAGGAACACTGAAGCTTTCTTT
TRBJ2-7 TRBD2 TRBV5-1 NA CASANQREGSKQYF TGCGCCAGCGCGAATCAGCGGGAGGGGAGCAAGCAGTACTTC
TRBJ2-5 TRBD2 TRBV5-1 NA CASSPETSGFWGETQYF TGCGCCAGCAGCCCGGAGACTAGCGGATTTTGGGGAGAGACCCAGTACTTC
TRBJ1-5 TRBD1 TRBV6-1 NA CASSDRQGVQPQHF TGTGCCAGCAGTGACCGGCAGGGGGTTCAGCCCCAGCATTTT
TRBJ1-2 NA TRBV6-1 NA CASSESEQRGGLNYGYTF TGTGCCAGCAGTGAGTCGGAACAACGAGGCGGATTAAACTATGGCTACACCTTC
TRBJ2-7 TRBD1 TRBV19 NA CASSPDRDYEQYF TGTGCCAGTAGTCCAGACAGGGACTACGAGCAGTACTTC
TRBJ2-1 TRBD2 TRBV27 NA CASSSSSAGPRFF TGTGCCAGCAGTTCATCCTCAGCGGGACCCCGGTTCTTC
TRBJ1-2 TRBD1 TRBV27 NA CASSLTGLITGYTF TGTGCCAGCAGTTTGACAGGGCTTATTACTGGCTACACCTTC
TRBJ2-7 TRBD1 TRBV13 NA CASSGGTGVKDGQYF TGTGCCAGCAGCGGAGGGACAGGGGTTAAGGACGGGCAGTACTTC
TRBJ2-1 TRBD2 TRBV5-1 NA CASSPTSGGNEQFF TGCGCCAGCAGCCCGACTAGCGGGGGGAATGAGCAGTTCTTC
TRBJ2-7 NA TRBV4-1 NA CASSQGIRVTGIYEQYF TGCGCCAGCAGCCAAGGCATTCGGGTGACGGGGATCTACGAGCAGTACTTC
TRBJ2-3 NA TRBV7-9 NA CSSSLSADTQYF TGTTCCAGCAGCTTAAGTGCGGATACGCAGTATTTT
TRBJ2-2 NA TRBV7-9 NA CASSRGRVPNTGELFF TGTGCCAGCAGCAGGGGGAGGGTCCCGAACACCGGGGAGCTGTTTTTT
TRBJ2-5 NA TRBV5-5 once CATSGGETQYF TGTGCCACCTCAGGGGGGGAGACCCAGTACTTC
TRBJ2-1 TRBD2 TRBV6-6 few CASRGGLAGSTEQFF TGTGCCAGCAGAGGGGGACTAGCGGGCTCCACTGAGCAGTTCTTC
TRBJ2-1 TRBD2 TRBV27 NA CAIGLALDEQFF TGTGCCATCGGACTAGCGTTGGATGAGCAGTTCTTC
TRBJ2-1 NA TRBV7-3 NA CASSKGGNEQFF TGTGCCAGCAGTAAAGGCGGCAATGAGCAGTTCTTC
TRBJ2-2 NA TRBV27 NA CASSFFVVRGGATGELFF TGTGCCAGCAGTTTTTTTGTGGTGAGGGGGGGAGCCACCGGGGAGCTGTTTTTT
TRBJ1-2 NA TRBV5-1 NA CASSLIRQDGYTF TGCGCCAGCAGCTTGATTCGACAGGATGGCTACACCTTC
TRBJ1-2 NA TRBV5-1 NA CASSLVNPRDGYTF TGCGCCAGCAGCTTGGTCAATCCTCGAGATGGCTACACCTTC
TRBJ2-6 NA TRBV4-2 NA CASSQDLGRGPESGANVLTF TGTGCCAGCAGCCAAGATCTGGGCAGGGGACCTGAGTCTGGGGCCAACGTCCTGACTTTC
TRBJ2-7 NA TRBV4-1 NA CASSQEGQHSSYEQYF TGCGCCAGCAGCCAAGAAGGACAGCATAGCTCCTACGAGCAGTACTTC
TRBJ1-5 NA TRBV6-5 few CASSPVQTQPQHF TGTGCCAGCAGCCCGGTACAGACACAGCCCCAGCATTTT
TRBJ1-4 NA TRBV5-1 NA CASSLNGNEKLFF TGCGCCAGCAGCTTAAACGGGAATGAAAAACTGTTTTTT
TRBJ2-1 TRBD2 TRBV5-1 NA CASSPTSGRLVPGYNEQFF TGCGCCAGCAGCCCGACTAGCGGGAGATTGGTCCCGGGCTACAATGAGCAGTTCTTC
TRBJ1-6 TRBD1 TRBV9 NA CASRRTGTGVNSPLHF TGTGCCAGCAGACGGACCGGGACAGGGGTTAATTCACCCCTCCACTTT
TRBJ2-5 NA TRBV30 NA CASRGAGPQETQYF TGTGCGTCCCGGGGGGCAGGGCCCCAAGAGACCCAGTACTTC
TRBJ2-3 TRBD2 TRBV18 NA CASSPPTVAGAGTDTQYF TGTGCCAGCTCACCGCCGACCGTCGCGGGAGCGGGCACAGATACGCAGTATTTT
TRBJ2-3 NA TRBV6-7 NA CASGLDRTFTDTQYF TGTGCCAGCGGATTAGACAGAACATTCACAGATACGCAGTATTTT
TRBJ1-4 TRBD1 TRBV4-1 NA CASSPGQLTNEKLFF TGCGCCAGCAGCCCGGGACAGCTCACTAATGAAAAACTGTTTTTT
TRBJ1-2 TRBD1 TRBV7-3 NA CASRPDRAAYGYTF TGTGCCAGCAGACCGGACAGGGCCGCCTATGGCTACACCTTC
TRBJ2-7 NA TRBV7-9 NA CASSFPAGSEQYF TGTGCCAGCAGCTTTCCCGCAGGATCCGAGCAGTACTTC
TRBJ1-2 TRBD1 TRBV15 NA CATSKKQGIGYGYTF TGTGCCACCAGCAAAAAACAGGGGATCGGCTATGGCTACACCTTC
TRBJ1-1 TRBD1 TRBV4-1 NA CASSQAEGANTEAFF TGCGCCAGCAGCCAAGCCGAGGGGGCGAACACTGAAGCTTTCTTT
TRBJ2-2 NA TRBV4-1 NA CASSQDRVTGELFF TGCGCCAGCAGCCAAGACAGGGTCACCGGGGAGCTGTTTTTT